This T cell receptor (beta chain) came from a study of T cell responses to AZD1222 COVID-19 vaccine. General observations from the study: The sample set comprised mostly white British donors with more females, and clonal diversity was possibly underestimated.

As to this clone: Its antigen is unknown.

Only in-frame clones appear in the TCRdb table, and some are missing; sequencing was by immunoSEQ multiplex PCR. The sample includes about 18,000 clones, around nine tenths of them seen just once. V lost 8 bases to trimming and J lost 4 bases, with 20 bases between them. CDR1 is SGHTA and CDR2 is FQGNSA in the germline V gene. This CDR3 comprises 15 residues. Second-dose timings of about 4 or about 12 weeks were pooled. This clonotype originated in an adult who received the AZD1222 COVID-19 vaccine. Sequencing was performed on peripheral blood, taken 28 days after the second AZD1222 dose. The V gene is TRBV7-2, the J gene TRBJ1-1; possibly TRBD1 for D (6 bases). CDR3 sequence: CASGLAGGSGTEAFF. CDR3 nucleotides: TGTGCCAGCGGACTTGCCGGGGGCTCGGGCACTGAAGCTTTCTTT. The variable domain in full, completed from reference TRBV7-2 and TRBJ1-1, reads GAGVSQSPSNKVTEKGKDVELRCDPISGHTALYWYRQSLGQGLEFLIYFQGNSAPDKSGLPSDRFSAERTGGSVSTLTIQRTQQEDSAVYLCASGLAGGSGTEAFFGQGTRLTVV.